The sequence of this T cell receptor (beta chain) was determined in a study of vaccination effects on CD4 cells after COVID-19. Study-wide background: Participants completed two doses of the BNT162b2 or mRNA-1273 vaccine. Whole-study results and caveats: Few convalescent patients, and no early post-infection timepoints, were available to the study.

This clone was counted a few times. Its antigen is as yet unknown. Assay used: immunoSEQ multiplex PCR; TCRdb lists only in-frame clones, some missing. Here the sample spans about 73,000 clones, approximately 72% being singletons. In the ViraFEST assay, antigen-specific CD4+ clonotypes were identified by expansion after peptide-pool stimulation. Subsequent to a culture period of 10 to 11 days, CD4+ T cells were isolated. Each vaccine recipient was nucleocapsid antibody negative and had no prior SARS-CoV-2 infection. Roughly 2 million PBMC per well were cultured with 9 to 10 IU/ml IL-2 and roughly 10 ug/ml peptides. Half-medium replacement with IL-2 medium occurred on days 3 and 7. This clonotype originated in a human donor who received a COVID-19 vaccine. The sequences come from CD4+ T cells from PBMCs cultured with HCoV-NL63 spike peptides, collected before COVID-19 vaccination.

CDR3: CASPRAPGELFF. In DNA, the CDR3 is TGCGCCAGCCCCCGAGCCCCCGGGGAGCTGTTTTTT. The chain is built from TRBV10-1 and TRBJ2-2; D gene ambiguous. The V end was cut by 8 bases, the J end by 6 bases, with 10 bases between. Germline loops: CDR1 WNHNN, CDR2 SYGVQD (reference sequence). This CDR3 is built from 12 residues.